This entry features one T cell receptor (beta chain) sequence. Its target antigen remains unknown. Base-call qualities are not available, and no considerably larger clone is one nucleotide away. Donors were 35 to 40 systemically healthy Caucasian individuals from Russia aged roughly 6 to 90 years. Each donor gave approximately 9.3 milliliters of peripheral blood, collected into EDTA-treated Vacutainer tubes. Ficoll-Paque density-gradient centrifugation was used to isolate PBMCs, with at least 6 million per sample. Total RNA, at least 6 micrograms per sample, was extracted from PBMCs with Trizol reagent. Naive CD45RAhigh/CD27high T cell percentages were measured by flow cytometry on a PBMC aliquot from every donor. This entry comes from a study of blood T cells in healthy people across ages (dated by TCRdb to the mid-2010s). With regard to the full study: In model experiments, template switching captured roughly one uniquely barcoded TCR beta cDNA molecule for every two T cells. Using deep sequencing normalized with unique cDNA molecular identifiers, the study measured how TCR beta repertoire diversity changes with age. Donors were grouped into four age groups: young (average roughly 17 years), middle-aged (about 38), aged (around 60) and long-lived (about 82). Two additional independent replicas of 1 million unique cDNA reads from the same blood draw were analyzed for two donors (one aged 18 to 30 and one aged 80 or older). Donors of different ages were randomly distributed across sequencing lanes to avoid experimental bias. On the study overall, not on this receptor specifically: As age increased, observed TCR beta diversity per million T cells dropped in a roughly linear way, and a significant reduction was already evident by age 40. Total diversity estimates from one million sequenced T cells were considered lower bounds and underestimates. Compared with the aged group, more naive CD4+ T cells, fewer expanded clones and increased TCR diversity were shown by the long-lived group, suggesting age selection. Donor CMV infection status was unknown, potentially confounding age-related changes in expanded clonotypes. There was a strong correlation between observed TCR beta diversity and the percentage of naive T cells measured by flow cytometry. Since profiling was done on bulk unsorted PBMCs, naive and antigen-experienced compartments could not be conclusively compared.

Receptor libraries were prepared by 5' RACE. The sequencer was an Illumina HiSeq 2500. A second PCR of about 6 to 11 cycles was run with a J-beta primer mix and a sample-barcoded 5' primer. A unique molecular identifier was introduced onto each TCR beta cDNA molecule by a template-switch 5' adaptor carrying 12 random nucleotides. At least 2.5 million CDR3-containing paired-end reads were obtained from each sample. All of the RNA was converted into first-strand cDNA using the Mint cDNA synthesis kit, with a TRBC-specific oligonucleotide serving as the primer. Following uracil-DNA glycosylase treatment, a first 18-cycle PCR with universal primers M1SS and BC2_uni_R was performed on all cDNA. The original pipeline was this. Normalization of each sample was performed by random selection of 1 million high-quality reads, each carrying a distinct molecular identifier. Reads sharing molecular identifiers were discarded rather than binned into consensus sequences. MiTCR, set to a Q25 quality threshold and the strictest error-elimination algorithm, was used for CDR3 identification, clonotype clustering and error correction. A nonparametric unseen species model with Euler transformation was used to estimate lower-bound total TCR beta diversity. Using fastp trimming at Q25 and MiXCR clonotype assembly, TCRdb reanalyzed the public sequencing data and kept in-frame beta chains. Every CDR3 protein is listed once, alongside the most common genes and DNA of its rows. TCRdb's processing, not the study's, gives the V and J calls here. A total of around 620,000 distinct CDR3 sequences appear in this sample, approximately 25% of them only once. Jointly, the top ten make up 15% to 20% of the sample.

Sequencing input: blood. The clonotype was recovered from a woman in her 70s in good health.

The DNA sequence is TGTGCCAGCAGCCCTAGGGGGTCAGGGTACCAAGAGACCCAGTACTTC. The translation is CASSPRGSGYQETQYF. The rearranged chain carries TRBV7-2 and TRBJ2-5, with TRBD1 tentatively as D gene (6 bases match). The junction shows trimming of 5 bases on V and 0 bases on J, plus 16 bases between the germline ends. In the germline V gene, CDR1 corresponds to SGHTA and CDR2 to FQGNSA. Inclusive of the bounding cysteine and phenylalanine, the CDR3 is 16 residues long. Of the read, only the CDR3 DNA is kept; its 48 bases are in frame from base 1.